The source of this T cell receptor beta chain is a study of blood T cell repertoires in COVID-19. The CDR3 contains 16 residues. Germline V gene sequence: CDR1 MGHRA, CDR2 YSYEKL. V shed 9 bases, J shed 1 base, and the junction held 12 bases outside the gene matches. Sequenced by immunoSEQ multiplex PCR; TCRdb stores in-frame clones only, minus some. This sample yields roughly 130,000 clones, of which about four fifths are seen a single time; around 3.1% belongs to the top ten. This receptor was identified in a woman older than 75 with acute or convalescent COVID-19. Sequenced material: peripheral blood. The chain combines TRBV4-1 with TRBJ1-1, with 9 nucleotides matching TRBD1. Here the CDR3 reads CARPTSTGQGNTEAFF. The CDR3 nucleotides are TGCGCCAGACCTACCTCTACGGGACAGGGGAACACTGAAGCTTTCTTT.